This T cell receptor (beta chain) came from a study of T cells in Graves' hyperthyroidism and ophthalmopathy. Whole-study results and caveats: From stable hyperthyroidism, ophthalmopathy was set apart by a 13 V-J model.

Diagnoses used clinical symptoms, serum thyroxine and TRAb, thyroid ultrasound and orbital computed tomography. Germline V lookup: CDR1 SGHAT, CDR2 FQNNGV. The CDR3 is made up of 17 amino acids. Amplification of TCR beta CDR3 regions used RNA as the template. HTBI primers were employed in a first-round RT-PCR of the TCR CDR3. TCRdb analysed the multiplex PCR reads with MiXCR anew, one entry per CDR3 protein. Here the sample spans 600,000 or so distinct CDR3 sequences, about 16% being singletons. Turning to this clonotype: Its target is not known. With a much larger clone just one base away, this may be a read error.

This rearrangement joins TRBV11-2 to TRBJ1-5, with TRBD1 identical over 8 bases. The receptor was derived from a woman in her 30s with Graves' hyperthyroidism. The sequenced material came from blood. CDR3 nucleotides: TGTGCCAGCAACTTAGTAGAAGTCAGGGGGCAAAATCAGCCCCAGCATTTT. Protein product: CASNLVEVRGQNQPQHF.